This T cell receptor (beta chain) was recovered during a study of blood T cell repertoires in COVID-19. Study background: Donors in the United States, Italy and Spain gave samples during acute or convalescent COVID-19. T cells, B-cell-depleted T cells, or PBMCs provided the cDNA or gDNA that served as material.

Study processing details: The authors estimated nucleated cell counts from reference gene primer amplification. This table comes from immunoSEQ multiplex PCR, and its TCRdb copy is limited to in-frame clones, with some not included. That table furnishes V, J and clone size, whereas the DNA furnished D and trimming. The repertoire has approximately 230,000 clones, 83% of them found once; the top ten carry 5.7%. In germline, CDR1 is SGDLS, CDR2 YYNGEE. The CDR3 totals 13 residues. V was shortened by 3 bases and J by 5 bases, with 11 bases between the two germline ends. Source material: peripheral blood. This TCR came from an older man with acute or convalescent COVID-19. The J gene is TRBJ2-5, the V gene TRBV9, with a tentative D call TRBD2 (5 bases). As DNA, the CDR3 is TGTGCCAGCAGCGCAAGGACGGGGGAGACCCAGTACTTC. Translating gives CASSARTGETQYF. Filled out from reference TRBV9 and TRBJ2-5, the complete variable domain reads DSGVTQTPKHLITATGQRVTLRCSPRSGDLSVYWYQQSLDQGLQFLIQYYNGEERAKGNILERFSAQQFPDLHSELNLSSLELGDSALYFCASSARTGETQYFGPGTRLLVL.